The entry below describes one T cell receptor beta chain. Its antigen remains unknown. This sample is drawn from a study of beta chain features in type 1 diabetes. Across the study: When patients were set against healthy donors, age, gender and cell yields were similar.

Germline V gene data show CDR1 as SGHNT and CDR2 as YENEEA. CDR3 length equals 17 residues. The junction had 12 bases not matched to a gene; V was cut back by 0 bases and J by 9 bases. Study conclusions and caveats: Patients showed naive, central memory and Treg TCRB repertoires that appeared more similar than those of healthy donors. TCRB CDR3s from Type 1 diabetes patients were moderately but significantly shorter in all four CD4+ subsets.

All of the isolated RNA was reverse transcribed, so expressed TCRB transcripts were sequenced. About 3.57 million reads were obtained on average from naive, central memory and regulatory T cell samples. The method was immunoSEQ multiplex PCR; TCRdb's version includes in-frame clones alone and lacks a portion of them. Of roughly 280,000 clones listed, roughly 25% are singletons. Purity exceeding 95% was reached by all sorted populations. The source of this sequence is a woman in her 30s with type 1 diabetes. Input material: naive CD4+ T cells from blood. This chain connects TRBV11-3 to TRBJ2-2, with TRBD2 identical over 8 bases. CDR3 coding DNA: TGTGCCAGCAGCTTAGAGCGGTCGGGAGGGATTAGCCGGGAGCTGTTTTTT. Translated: CASSLERSGGISRELFF.